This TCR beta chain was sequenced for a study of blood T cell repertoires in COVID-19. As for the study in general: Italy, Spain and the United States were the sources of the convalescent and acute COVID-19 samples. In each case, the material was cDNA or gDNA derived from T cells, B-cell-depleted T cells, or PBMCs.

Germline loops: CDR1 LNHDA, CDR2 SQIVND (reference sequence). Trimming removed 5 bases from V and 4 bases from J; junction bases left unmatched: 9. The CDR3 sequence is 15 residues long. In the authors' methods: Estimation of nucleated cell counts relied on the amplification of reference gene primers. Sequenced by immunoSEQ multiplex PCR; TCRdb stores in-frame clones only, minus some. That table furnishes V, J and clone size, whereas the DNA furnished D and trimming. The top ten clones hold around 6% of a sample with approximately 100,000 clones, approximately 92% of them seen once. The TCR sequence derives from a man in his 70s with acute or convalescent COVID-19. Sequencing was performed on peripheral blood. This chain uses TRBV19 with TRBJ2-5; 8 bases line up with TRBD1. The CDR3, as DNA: TGTGCCAGTAGTTTTGGACAGGGAGTACGAGAGACCCAGTACTTC. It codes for CASSFGQGVRETQYF.